These 8 T cell receptor beta chains share one sample of origin, sequenced in a study of blood T cell repertoires in COVID-19. Generated by immunoSEQ multiplex PCR, the TCRdb table keeps only in-frame clones and is missing some. The sample holds 110,000 to 150,000 clones, about 87% seen once. Sample: peripheral blood. The receptors originated from a human donor in a cohort sampled during active COVID-19.

V and J are TRBV7-9 and TRBJ1-1; maybe TRBD1 (6 bases). Germline V gene sequence: CDR1 SEHNR, CDR2 FQNEAQ (reference sequence). The CDR3 has 15 amino acids. V lost 3 bases, J lost 2 bases, and 13 bases lay in between. The CDR3 region has the DNA TGTGCCAGCAGCTTGGGGGACACTCTTAACACTGAAGCTTTCTTT. Amino acids: CASSLGDTLNTEAFF.

This clone was counted once. The V and J genes are TRBV28 and TRBJ2-7; D remains unclear. V was trimmed by 4 bases and J by 4 bases, leaving 5 bases between them. The CDR3 sequence is 11 residues long. In germline, CDR1 is MDHEN, CDR2 SYDVKM. The DNA for the CDR3 is TGTGCCAGCAGTTCACAGTACGAGCAGTACTTC. Protein product: CASSSQYEQYF.

The J gene is TRBJ2-5, the V gene TRBV4-1; 13 bases match TRBD2. Germline loops: CDR1 MGHRA, CDR2 YSYEKL. The length of the CDR3 is 18 residues. Trimming took 3 bases from V and 0 from J; bases not matched to a gene: 7. The CDR3 reads CASSHRLAGGPDQETQYF. The CDR3 coding sequence is TGCGCCAGCAGCCACAGACTAGCGGGGGGCCCGGACCAAGAGACCCAGTACTTC.

This rearrangement joins TRBV6-5 to TRBJ1-5; D is uncertain. This CDR3 has 15 residues. Germline CDR1 reads MNHEY; CDR2 reads SVGAGI. V dropped 5 bases and J dropped 2 bases, with 13 bases sitting between them. The CDR3 region is CASSPGFAGNQPQHF. The DNA of the CDR3 is TGTGCCAGCAGTCCGGGATTCGCTGGCAATCAGCCCCAGCATTTT.

This clone was picked up a small number of times. The rearrangement links TRBV5-8 to TRBJ2-5; D gene unclear. The ends were cut back, 1 base at V and 5 bases at J, with 9 bases in the middle. The germline gives CDR1 SGHTS, CDR2 YDEGEE. The CDR3 extends over 13 amino acids. CDR3 protein: CASSLPARETQYF. The CDR3 region has the DNA TGTGCCAGCAGCTTGCCGGCTAGGGAGACCCAGTACTTC.

This chain links TRBV28 with TRBJ2-5, with 10 bases lining up with TRBD2. V was clipped by 4 bases and J by 2 bases; unmatched bases: 7. Per germline, CDR1 MDHEN and CDR2 SYDVKM. CDR3 length: 16 amino acids. CDR3 sequence reads: CASSSHGLAEQETQYF. The CDR3 DNA sequence: TGTGCCAGCAGTTCCCACGGACTAGCGGAGCAAGAGACCCAGTACTTC.

This clone has only one observation. The chain carries TRBV6-5 and TRBJ1-2; maybe TRBD1 (6 bases). This CDR3 has 12 residues. The germline V and J ends were trimmed by 5 bases and 5 bases, with 9 bases remaining between them. Germline V gene sequence: CDR1 MNHEY, CDR2 SVGAGI. The CDR3 loop reads CASSKDRYGYTF. The DNA for the CDR3 is TGTGCCAGCAGTAAGGACAGATATGGCTACACCTTC.

The chain has TRBV19 and TRBJ1-3; D may be TRBD1 (5 bases). Germline assignment: CDR1 LNHDA and CDR2 SQIVND (reference sequence). The germline V and J ends were trimmed by 4 bases and 6 bases, with 16 bases remaining between them. There are 15 residues in the CDR3. In nucleotides, the CDR3 is TGTGCCAGTAGTACCGACAGCCTACCTTTAAACACCATATATTTT. Protein sequence: CASSTDSLPLNTIYF.